Described below is a single TCR beta chain sequence and its context. Its antigen has not been determined. There are no base qualities to consult, and no much larger clone falls within one base. The germline V gene sets CDR1 to SGHAT and CDR2 to FQNNGV. The CDR3, cysteine through phenylalanine, is 12 amino acids long. CDR3 DNA is the only sequence kept; it has 36 bases, read in frame from the first base. V lost 7 bases and J lost 4 bases; the stretch between them is 10 bases long. The receptor library was made with the immunoSEQ multiplex PCR assay. TCRdb's version of the immuneACCESS table is confined to in-frame rearrangements and falls short of the full clone set. An unresolved V gene accounts for under half of the shortfall where checked; the remainder is of unknown origin. This sample lists thousands of clones; roughly 76% were detected once. The top ten clonotypes cover roughly 23% of the sample.

This sample is drawn from a study of T cells after somatic rescue of genetic block (TCRdb year 2020). Study-wide context: The study assessed how robust, over the long term, a T-cell system was when the system had developed through somatic rescue of a genetic block in T-cell development.

The specimen was peripheral blood mononuclear cells (PBMCs). This sequence originates from a boy aged 5-17 years. Recombination connected TRBV11-2 to TRBJ1-1; the D segment could be TRBD1, given 6 matching bases. The nucleotides are TGTGCCAGCAATAGGGGGACCACTGAAGCTTTCTTT. This translates into CASNRGTTEAFF.